The source of this T cell receptor (beta chain) is a study of OX40 agonist ivuxolimab in advanced cancers. Study details: Antecedent anti-PD-1, anti-PD-L1 or anti-CTLA-4 therapy was permissible, with roughly 40% having received some.

This CDR3 spans 14 amino acids. CDR1 SGHDT and CDR2 YYEEEE come from the germline V gene. The V end lost 6 bases, the J end lost 3 bases, and 16 bases lay between the germline ends. Study-wide results and caveats: Relative to CD4+, CD8+ T cells held more expanded clones on average.

In its sample, this clone was seen a few times. What it binds is not known. Only in-frame clones appear in the TCRdb table, and some are missing; sequencing was by immunoSEQ multiplex PCR. The sample holds roughly 60,000 clones, over 80% seen once. The chain combines TRBV5-6 with TRBJ2-7; possibly TRBD1 for D (5 bases). The input for sequencing was CD4+ or CD8+ T cells sorted from blood, taken in a trial of the OX40 agonist ivuxolimab. The clonotype originates from an adult with an advanced solid tumor such as melanoma, head and neck, liver or kidney cancer. The CDR3, as DNA: TGTGCCAGCACCCTGGGAAGGGGTATCTACGAGCAGTACTTC. It encodes CASTLGRGIYEQYF.